The 5 T cell receptor beta chains given below trace back to one sample, sequenced in a study of shared clonotypes between healthy human individuals. Profiled with immunoSEQ multiplex PCR; TCRdb holds only in-frame clones, not every one. The table shows about 460,000 clones, with roughly 80% occurring only once. The specimen sequenced was PBMCs. All receptors come from a woman in her forties in good health. Some clones in this sample may be carry-over from other donors' samples.

J is TRBJ1-6 and V is TRBV6-5; no reliable D call. CDR1 is MNHEY, CDR2 SVGAGI, per germline. The CDR3 loop spans 11 amino acids. The V end lost 10 bases, the J end lost 19 bases, and 20 bases lay between the germline ends. CDR3 in DNA: TGTGCCACCGGATTGGACCGTCCCCGTCACTTT. This encodes CATGLDRPRHF.

The chain recombines TRBV11-2 with TRBJ2-1, with 7 bases lining up with TRBD2. This CDR3 comprises 17 residues. The ends lost 0 bases at V and 3 bases at J; junction bases unmatched: 8. Germline CDR1 is SGHAT and CDR2 is FQNNGV. CDR3 region: CASSLDRLAVGYNEQFF. CDR3 in DNA: TGTGCCAGCAGCTTAGATCGGCTAGCGGTGGGCTACAATGAGCAGTTCTTC. Looking up the rest from reference TRBV11-2 and TRBJ2-1 gives the full variable domain: EAGVAQSPRYKIIEKRQSVAFWCNPISGHATLYWYQQILGQGPKLLIQFQNNGVVDDSQLPKDRFSAERLKGVDSTLKIQPAKLEDSAVYLCASSLDRLAVGYNEQFFGPGTRLTVL.

The chain combines TRBV9 with TRBJ2-3; no firm D call. Germline CDR1 is SGDLS and CDR2 is YYNGEE. Trimming removed 0 bases from V and 1 base from J, with 6 bases in between. The CDR3 contains 14 residues. The CDR3 coding sequence is TGTGCCAGCAGCGTAGCGTCCCGCACAGATACGCAGTATTTT. Its protein product is CASSVASRTDTQYF.

In the case of this clone: With only one base between it and a far larger clone, this is likely a read error. This CDR3 is also generated by other DNA sequences in the sample. V and J are TRBV7-2 and TRBJ1-2; D remains ambiguous. The germline V gene encodes CDR1 SGHTA and CDR2 FQGNSA. The CDR3 consists of 12 residues. The CDR3, as DNA: TGCGCCAGCAGCTTCACTAACTATGGCTACACCTTC. This encodes CASSFTNYGYTF.

The CDR3 spells CASRGAGAGGYEQYF. For the CDR3, the DNA is TGTGCCAGCAGAGGGGCCGGGGCGGGAGGCTACGAGCAGTACTTC. The chain couples TRBV6-6 to TRBJ2-7; 8 nucleotides line up with TRBD2. The CDR3 loop spans 15 amino acids. Trimming cost V 6 bases and J 3 bases; bases outside gene matches: 10. Germline CDR1 and CDR2: MNHNY and SVGAGI (reference sequence).